This is a list of T cell receptor beta chains from one sample in a study of cytomegalovirus exposure and HLA in healthy donors. TCRdb keeps only in-frame clones here, not all; method: immunoSEQ multiplex PCR. Altogether over 90,000 clones are present, around 64% being singletons, with the ten largest covering more than 2.5%. Sequencing input: PBMCs. The receptors come from a man aged 55 to 69 in good health and CMV-seronegative. Both conserved end residues are part of each CDR3. The D gene is left open where the match is weak. Clone sizes are given selectively: once, few, many, or a class where the clone is expanded.

abundance	v_gene	d_gene	j_gene	CDR3nt	CDR3aa
-	TRBV7-3	TRBD2	TRBJ2-7	TGTGCCAGCAGCCCCGGACTAGCGGCCTACTACGAGCAGTACTTC	CASSPGLAAYYEQYF
many	TRBV11-2	-	TRBJ1-6	TGTGCCAGCAGCTACCTCCCAAGGGCAAGGGGTTATAATTCACCCCTCCACTTT	CASSYLPRARGYNSPLHF
few	TRBV5-4	-	TRBJ2-7	TGTGCCAGCAGCTTAGGAGGGACCTACGAGCAGTACTTC	CASSLGGTYEQYF
-	TRBV19	TRBD1	TRBJ1-4	TGTGCCAGTAGTATTAGGACAGGCCCAACTAATGAAAAACTGTTTTTT	CASSIRTGPTNEKLFF
-	TRBV27	-	TRBJ2-2	TGTGCCAGCAGTTTAGAAGGAGCCGGGGAGCTGTTTTTT	CASSLEGAGELFF
-	TRBV7-6	-	TRBJ2-7	TGTGCCAGCAGCCTAAGGAGGGGCTTCAACTACGAGCAGTACTTC	CASSLRRGFNYEQYF
-	TRBV5-1	TRBD2	TRBJ2-1	TGCGCCAGCAGCCCCCGAACTAGCGGCTCCTACAATGAGCAGTTCTTC	CASSPRTSGSYNEQFF
-	TRBV11-3	-	TRBJ2-7	TGTGCCAGCAGCCCTCCGAGGACGGGAGCCTACGAGCAGTACTTC	CASSPPRTGAYEQYF
few	TRBV9	-	TRBJ1-1	TGTGCCAGCAGCGTAGGGCCGGGACAACTGAACACTGAAGCTTTCTTT	CASSVGPGQLNTEAFF
-	TRBV2	-	TRBJ2-2	TGTGCCAGCAGTGAATTTGGGGGCGTGAACACCGGGGAGCTGTTTTTT	CASSEFGGVNTGELFF
-	TRBV5-1	-	TRBJ2-7	TGCGCCAGCAGCTTGGAGGGGGTTGGCGGGCAGTACTTC	CASSLEGVGGQYF
-	TRBV11-2	-	TRBJ2-7	TGTGCCAGCAGCTTAATACCAGGTTACTACGAGCAGTACTTC	CASSLIPGYYEQYF
few	TRBV11-3	TRBD2	TRBJ2-2	TGTGCCAGCAGCTTAGCGGGGACTAGCGGGAGGGCAACCGGGGAGCTGTTTTTT	CASSLAGTSGRATGELFF
-	TRBV7-3	TRBD2	TRBJ2-5	TGTGCCAGCAGCCAGGGACTAACTGAGACCCAGTACTTC	CASSQGLTETQYF
few	TRBV11-3	-	TRBJ2-7	TGTGCCAGCAGCTCAGAACAGGGGGGGGGTACCTACGAGCAGTACTTC	CASSSEQGGGTYEQYF
-	TRBV6-1	-	TRBJ1-6	TGTGCCAGCAGTGACCTCGGTCAGGGGAGTTCACCCCTCCACTTT	CASSDLGQGSSPLHF
few	TRBV2	-	TRBJ2-3	TGTGCCAGAACTAGCCCTGGCACAGATACGCAGTATTTT	CARTSPGTDTQYF
few	TRBV5-6	TRBD1	TRBJ2-6	TGTGCCAGCAGACCGGGACAGGGGGCGCCCCCTGGGGCCAACGTCCTGACTTTC	CASRPGQGAPPGANVLTF
once	TRBV5-6	TRBD1	TRBJ1-1	TGTGCCAGCAGCTTGGGACGGGACAGGGGCTACACTGAAGCTTTCTTT	CASSLGRDRGYTEAFF